The next 23 T cell receptor beta chains were all read from a single sample in a study of early stage breast cancer tumors. The repertoire was sequenced with immunoSEQ multiplex PCR; TCRdb's copy has only in-frame clones and lacks some. Of about 30,000 clones in the sample, 70% to 75% were seen once. The sequencing input was breast tumor tissue. The receptors come from a person aged 30 to 39 with breast cancer.

The genes are TRBV30 and TRBJ2-5, with TRBD1 identical over 12 bases. Germline V gene lookup returns CDR1 GTSNPN and CDR2 SVGIG (reference sequence). The CDR3 sequence is 16 residues long. The junction had 9 bases not matched to a gene; V was cut back by 2 bases and J by 5 bases. CDR3 region: CAWSPPRDRGLETQYF. In DNA, the CDR3 is TGTGCCTGGAGTCCTCCCCGGGACAGGGGGCTCGAGACCCAGTACTTC.

The sample holds one count of this clone. This chain connects TRBV6-5 to TRBJ2-3; no clear D. V gave up 6 bases and J gave up 2 bases, with 15 bases separating them. The CDR3 is made up of 15 amino acids. CDR1 and CDR2 (germline): MNHEY, SVGAGI. CDR3 nucleotides: TGTGCCAGCAGCCTTTTCCAAGGAACCACAGATACGCAGTATTTT. This gives the protein CASSLFQGTTDTQYF.

The sample holds a few counts of this clone. V is TRBV6-6 and J is TRBJ1-1; D is unclear. This CDR3 region has 13 residues. V lost 2 bases to trimming and J lost 1 base, with 5 bases between them. Germline CDR1 is MNHNY and CDR2 is SVGAGI (reference sequence). The CDR3 is CASSYGTNTEAFF. Written as DNA, the CDR3 is TGTGCCAGCAGTTACGGTACGAACACTGAAGCTTTCTTT.

The chain couples TRBV27 to TRBJ2-7; weak D call: TRBD2 (6 bases). V lost 3 bases, J lost 9 bases, and 12 bases lay in between. This CDR3 is 12 amino acids long. The V gene's germline CDR1 is MNHEY and CDR2 SMNVEV (reference sequence). CDR3 sequence (DNA): TGTGCCAGCAGTTTTAGCGGATTACGGCAGTACTTC. Translated, it gives CASSFSGLRQYF.

This clone has just one count. The CDR3 nucleotides are TGTGCCATCAATCAGGAGCGGGAGGGCGGCAGGAATGAGCAGTTCTTC. This sequence encodes CAINQEREGGRNEQFF. This chain connects TRBV10-3 to TRBJ2-1, with 10 bases identical to TRBD2. J was trimmed by 7 bases and V by 7 bases; bases with no gene match: 13. The CDR3 length is 16 residues. Germline V lookup: CDR1 ENHRY, CDR2 SYGVKD.

This sequence joins TRBV7-8 and TRBJ2-1; D unresolved. Germline CDR1 and CDR2: SGHVS and FQNEAQ. V shed 2 bases and J shed 1 base, with 15 bases lying between them. The CDR3 extends over 17 amino acids. The CDR3 DNA sequence: TGTGCCAGCAGCTTAATGGGCCGCGAAGAGTCCTACAATGAGCAGTTCTTC. Its protein is CASSLMGREESYNEQFF.

The chain combines TRBV9 with TRBJ2-2, with D perhaps given as TRBD1 or TRBD2 (5 bases each). CDR1 SGDLS and CDR2 YYNGEE come from the germline V gene. The CDR3 runs 16 residues. The ends were cut back, 6 bases at V and 7 bases at J, with 22 bases in the middle. CDR3 region: CASTPLGPRGVGELFF. The CDR3 DNA follows: TGTGCCAGCACCCCTCTGGGACCCCGAGGCGTCGGGGAGCTGTTTTTT.

Points on this clone: Sequence at one end of the junction differs from germline and may be a read error. This chain joins TRBV14 and TRBJ2-7; D gene uncertain. In germline, CDR1 is SGHDN, CDR2 FVKESK. The CDR3 totals 13 residues. The CDR3: CASSQAPRGSYNF. The CDR3 bases are TGTGCCAGCAGCCAAGCTCCTCGTGGGTCGTACAACTTC.

J is TRBJ2-5 and V is TRBV5-4; 7 nucleotides agree with TRBD1. Trimming cost V 4 bases and J 1 base; bases outside gene matches: 7. Germline V gene data show CDR1 as SGHNT and CDR2 as YYREEE (reference sequence). The CDR3 has 15 amino acids. The CDR3 DNA is TGTGCCAGCAGCCCCGGGACAGTTTTCCAAGAGACCCAGTACTTC. This encodes CASSPGTVFQETQYF.

The chain carries TRBV18 and TRBJ2-3; 10 bases map to TRBD2. Per germline, CDR1 KGHSH and CDR2 LQKENI. This CDR3 spans 16 amino acids. With 5 bases clipped from V and 3 bases from J, the junction kept 8 bases outside the gene matches. The CDR3: CASSATSGKGTDTQYF. The CDR3 DNA reads as TGTGCCAGCTCAGCAACTAGCGGGAAAGGGACAGATACGCAGTATTTT.

This clone has just a few counts. This chain links TRBV19 with TRBJ1-5, with D unclear. With 2 bases removed from V and 6 bases from J, the gap between germline ends came to 8 bases. This CDR3 comprises 13 residues. The germline CDR1 and CDR2 sequences are LNHDA and SQIVND (reference sequence). The CDR3 reads CASSIQDRQPQHF. CDR3 in DNA: TGTGCCAGTAGTATACAGGATCGTCAGCCCCAGCATTTT. Together with reference TRBV19 and TRBJ1-5, the CDR3 gives the full variable domain: DGGITQSPKYLFRKEGQNVTLSCEQNLNHDAMYWYRQDPGQGLRLIYYSQIVNDFQKGDIAEGYSVSREKKESFPLTVTSAQKNPTAFYLCASSIQDRQPQHFGDGTRLSIL.

The J gene is TRBJ2-1, the V gene TRBV30; TRBD2 agrees at 9 bases. With 3 bases clipped from V and 5 bases from J, the junction kept 5 bases outside the gene matches. CDR3 length: 14 residues. Germline-derived CDR1 and CDR2 are GTSNPN and SVGIG (reference sequence). The CDR3 region is CAWRGGRVNNEQFF. The CDR3 nucleotides read TGTGCCTGGAGGGGCGGGAGGGTGAACAATGAGCAGTTCTTC.

The J gene is TRBJ2-3, the V gene TRBV29-1; 9 bases map to TRBD2. This CDR3 region has 14 residues. The germline V gene encodes CDR1 SQVTM and CDR2 ANQGSEA. The trim removed 3 bases at V and 7 bases at J, leaving 8 bases unmatched. The CDR3 DNA reads TGCAGCGTTGATTCGCGGGAGGGCCCAAATACGCAGTATTTT. It yields the protein CSVDSREGPNTQYF.

This clone was found a few times. This chain joins TRBV25-1 and TRBJ2-1, with D possibly matching TRBD1 (6 bases). The CDR3 runs 10 residues. Trimming removed 8 bases at V and 13 bases at J, with 12 bases between. Germline values: CDR1 MGHDK, CDR2 SYGVNS. This CDR3 reads CASSRTVQFF. CDR3 DNA: TGTGCCAGCTCGCGGACAGTCCAGTTCTTC.

The DNA of the CDR3 is TGCGCCAGCAGCCAATCCCCCCCGGGACTAGCCATCTACAATGAGCAGTTCTTC. Translating gives CASSQSPPGLAIYNEQFF. This chain uses TRBV4-1 with TRBJ2-1, with 9 bases identical to TRBD2. The CDR3 spans 18 residues. Germline V gives CDR1 MGHRA, CDR2 YSYEKL. J was trimmed by 3 bases and V by 2 bases; bases with no gene match: 11.

The V call is TRBV5-6, the J call TRBJ2-3; 7 nucleotides agree with TRBD2. Looked up from germline, CDR1 is SGHDT and CDR2 is YYEEEE. This CDR3 has 15 residues. V dropped 0 bases and J dropped 2; count of bases not matched to a gene: 3. The CDR3 nucleotides read TGTGCCAGCAGCTTGGGACTAGCAGACACAGATACGCAGTATTTT. Translating it yields CASSLGLADTDTQYF.

This clone was seen a few times. The V call is TRBV5-6, the J call TRBJ1-1; maybe TRBD1 (5 bases). Germline V gene data show CDR1 as SGHDT and CDR2 as YYEEEE. CDR3 size: 13 residues. The V and J ends lost 5 bases and 4 bases respectively, with 12 bases between them. This CDR3 is CASRLGHITEAFF. CDR3 bases: TGTGCCAGCAGGCTGGGGCATATCACTGAAGCTTTCTTT.

In its sample, this clone was seen a few times. The V call is TRBV5-5, the J call TRBJ2-7; D gene unclear. Looked up from germline, CDR1 is SGHKS and CDR2 is YYEKEE (reference sequence). The CDR3 has 16 residues. V lost 0 bases, J lost 6 bases, and 19 bases lay in between. DNA of the CDR3: TGTGCCAGCAGCTTGGATCTTGGCCGTCGAAATCTCGAGCAGTACTTC. It yields the protein CASSLDLGRRNLEQYF.

The V gene is TRBV6-6, the J gene TRBJ2-3, with TRBD2 matching over 15 bases. Germline V gene data show CDR1 as MNHNY and CDR2 as SVGAGI (reference sequence). The CDR3 extends over 16 amino acids. J gave up 7 bases and V 5 bases, and 7 bases lay outside the gene matches. The CDR3 sequence: CASSPSGLAGGHTQYF. As DNA, the CDR3 is TGTGCCAGCAGTCCGTCGGGACTAGCGGGAGGACATACGCAGTATTTT.

The gene calls are TRBV9 and TRBJ2-7, with 11 bases fitting TRBD2. CDR3 length: 15 amino acids. V lost 0 bases to trimming and J lost 4 bases; unmatched junction nucleotides: 3. Germline CDR1 and CDR2: SGDLS and YYNGEE. In DNA, the CDR3 is TGTGCCAGCAGCGTAGACCCTAGCGGGAGGTACGAGCAGTACTTC. Amino acids: CASSVDPSGRYEQYF.

This clone came up a few times. This chain uses TRBV4-1 with TRBJ1-5; D unclear. The V end lost 1 base, the J end lost 0 bases, and 10 bases lay between the germline ends. CDR1 is MGHRA, CDR2 YSYEKL, per germline. The CDR3 totals 16 residues. In DNA form, the CDR3 reads TGCGCCAGCAGCCAAGGATCCATATCTAGCAATCAGCCCCAGCATTTT. It specifies CASSQGSISSNQPQHF.

The V gene is TRBV30, the J gene TRBJ2-2; D perhaps matches TRBD2 (6 bases). The germline V gene encodes CDR1 GTSNPN and CDR2 SVGIG (reference sequence). CDR3 size: 13 residues. V shed 3 bases and J shed 4 bases, with 9 bases lying between them. The CDR3 loop is CAWREEGTGELFF. Here the CDR3 DNA reads TGTGCCTGGAGGGAGGAGGGCACCGGGGAGCTGTTTTTT.

This clone was seen more than once but under ten times. In nucleotides, the CDR3 is TGTGCCAGCAGCTTGAGGGAGCGGACCTACGAGCAGTACTTC. It is translated as CASSLRERTYEQYF. V usage is TRBV7-2 and J usage is TRBJ2-7, with TRBD2 as a possible D gene (5 bases). This CDR3 spans 14 amino acids. V lost 3 bases and J 2 bases, leaving 11 bases between the germline ends. The germline V gene has CDR1 SGHTA and CDR2 FQGNSA.